This T cell receptor (beta chain) was sequenced in a study of T cell responses to AZD1222 COVID-19 vaccine. This clone showed up just a few times. TCRdb's copy holds only in-frame clones and misses some; the assay was immunoSEQ multiplex PCR. The sample records 180,000 or so clones, 92% being singletons. The CDR3 contains 14 residues. The input for sequencing was peripheral blood, taken 28 days after the second AZD1222 dose. The chain couples TRBV21-1 to TRBJ1-1. TRBV21-1 is given as a pseudogene. This receptor was taken from an adult who received the AZD1222 COVID-19 vaccine. The chain's CDR3 is CASSRPASQEEAFF. The CDR3 DNA is TGTGCCAGCAGCCGCCCCGCCAGCCAGGAGGAAGCTTTCTTT.